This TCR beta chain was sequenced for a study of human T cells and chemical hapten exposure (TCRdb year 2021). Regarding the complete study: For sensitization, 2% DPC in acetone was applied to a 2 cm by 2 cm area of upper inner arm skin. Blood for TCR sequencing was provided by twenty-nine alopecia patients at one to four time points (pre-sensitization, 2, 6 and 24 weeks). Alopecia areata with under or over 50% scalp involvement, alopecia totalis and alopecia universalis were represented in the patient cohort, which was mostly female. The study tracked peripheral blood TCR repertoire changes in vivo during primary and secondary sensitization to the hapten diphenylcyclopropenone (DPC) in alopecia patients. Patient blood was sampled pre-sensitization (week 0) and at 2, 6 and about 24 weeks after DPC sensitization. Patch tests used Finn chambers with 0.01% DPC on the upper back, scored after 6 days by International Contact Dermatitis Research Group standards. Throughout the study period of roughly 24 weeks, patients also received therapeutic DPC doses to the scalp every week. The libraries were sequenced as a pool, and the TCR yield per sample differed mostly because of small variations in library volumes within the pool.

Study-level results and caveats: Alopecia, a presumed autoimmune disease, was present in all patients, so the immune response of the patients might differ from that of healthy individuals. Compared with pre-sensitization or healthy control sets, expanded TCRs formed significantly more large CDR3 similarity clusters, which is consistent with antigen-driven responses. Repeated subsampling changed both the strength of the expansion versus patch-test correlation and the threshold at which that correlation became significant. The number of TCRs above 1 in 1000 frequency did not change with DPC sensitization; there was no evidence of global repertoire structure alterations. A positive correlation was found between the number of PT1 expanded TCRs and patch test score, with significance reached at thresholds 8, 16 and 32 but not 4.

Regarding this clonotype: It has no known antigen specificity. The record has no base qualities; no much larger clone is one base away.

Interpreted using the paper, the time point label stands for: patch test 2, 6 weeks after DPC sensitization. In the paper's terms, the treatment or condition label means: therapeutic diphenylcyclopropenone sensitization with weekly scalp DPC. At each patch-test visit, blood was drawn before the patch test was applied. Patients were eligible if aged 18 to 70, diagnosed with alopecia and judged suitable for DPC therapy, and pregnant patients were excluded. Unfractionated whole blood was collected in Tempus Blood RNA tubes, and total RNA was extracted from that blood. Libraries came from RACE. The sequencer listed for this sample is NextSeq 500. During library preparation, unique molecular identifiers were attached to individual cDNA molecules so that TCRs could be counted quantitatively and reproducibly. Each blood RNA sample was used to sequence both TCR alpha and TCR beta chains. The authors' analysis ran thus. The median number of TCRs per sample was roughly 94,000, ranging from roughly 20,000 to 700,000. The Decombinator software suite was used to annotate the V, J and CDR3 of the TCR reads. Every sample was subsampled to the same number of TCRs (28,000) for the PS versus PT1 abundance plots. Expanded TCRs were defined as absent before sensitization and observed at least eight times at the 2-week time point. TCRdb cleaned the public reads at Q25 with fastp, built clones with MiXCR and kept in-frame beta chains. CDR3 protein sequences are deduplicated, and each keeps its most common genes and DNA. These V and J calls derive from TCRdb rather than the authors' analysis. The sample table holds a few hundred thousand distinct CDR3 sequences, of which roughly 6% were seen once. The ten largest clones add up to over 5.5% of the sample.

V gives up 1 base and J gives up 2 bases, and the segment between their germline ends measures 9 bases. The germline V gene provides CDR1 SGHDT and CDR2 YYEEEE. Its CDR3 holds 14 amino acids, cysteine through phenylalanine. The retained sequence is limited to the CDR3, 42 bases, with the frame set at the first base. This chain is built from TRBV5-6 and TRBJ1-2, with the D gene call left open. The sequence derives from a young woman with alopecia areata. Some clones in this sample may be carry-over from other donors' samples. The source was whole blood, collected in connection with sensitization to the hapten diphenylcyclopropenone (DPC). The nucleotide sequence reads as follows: TGTGCCAGCAGCTTGAGACTAACCAACTATGGCTACACCTTC. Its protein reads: CASSLRLTNYGYTF.